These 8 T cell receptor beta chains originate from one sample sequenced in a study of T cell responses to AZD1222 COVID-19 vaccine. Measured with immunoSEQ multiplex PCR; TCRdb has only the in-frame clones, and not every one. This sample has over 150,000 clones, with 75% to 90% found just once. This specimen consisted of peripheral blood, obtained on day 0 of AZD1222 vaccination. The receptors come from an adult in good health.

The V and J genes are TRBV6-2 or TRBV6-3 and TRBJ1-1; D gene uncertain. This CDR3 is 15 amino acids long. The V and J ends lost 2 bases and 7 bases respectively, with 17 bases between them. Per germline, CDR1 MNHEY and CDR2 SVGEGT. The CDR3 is CASSYPVRAQSEAFF. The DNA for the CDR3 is TGTGCCAGCAGTTACCCCGTTAGGGCCCAAAGTGAAGCTTTCTTT.

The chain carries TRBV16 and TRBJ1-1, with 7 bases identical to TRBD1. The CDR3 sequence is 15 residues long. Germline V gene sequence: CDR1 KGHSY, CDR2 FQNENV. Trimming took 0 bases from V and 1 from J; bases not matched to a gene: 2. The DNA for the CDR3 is TGTGCCAGCAGCCAATCGAGACAGGGGAACACTGAAGCTTTCTTT. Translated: CASSQSRQGNTEAFF.

The CDR3 nucleotides are TGTGCCAGCAGCTTAGGGGCGCGCAATGAGCAGTTCTTC. Translation: CASSLGARNEQFF. V and J are TRBV11-2 and TRBJ2-1; D gene unclear. The germline V gene encodes CDR1 SGHAT and CDR2 FQNNGV. This CDR3 region has 13 residues. The V gene lost 1 base and the J gene lost 6 bases, with 7 bases spanning the gap.

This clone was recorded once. The CDR3 reads CASSQGGRGEKLFF. In DNA, the CDR3 is TGTGCCAGCAGCCAAGGGGGCAGGGGTGAAAAACTGTTTTTT. This chain uses TRBV4-2 with TRBJ1-4; a weak D match, TRBD1 (6 bases). This CDR3 contains 14 residues. V was shortened by 1 base and J by 7 bases, with 10 bases between the two germline ends. Germline assignment: CDR1 LGHNA and CDR2 YNFKEQ.

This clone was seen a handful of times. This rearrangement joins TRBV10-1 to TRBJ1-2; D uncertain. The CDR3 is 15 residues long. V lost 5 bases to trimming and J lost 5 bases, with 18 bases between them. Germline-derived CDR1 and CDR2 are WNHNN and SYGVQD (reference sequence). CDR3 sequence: CASSHCGSLGYGYTF. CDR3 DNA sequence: TGCGCCAGCAGTCATTGCGGAAGCCTCGGGTATGGCTACACCTTC.

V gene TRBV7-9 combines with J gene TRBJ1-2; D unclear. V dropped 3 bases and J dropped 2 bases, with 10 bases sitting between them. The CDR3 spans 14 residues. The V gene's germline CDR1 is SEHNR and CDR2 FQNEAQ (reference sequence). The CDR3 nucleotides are TGTGCCAGCAGCTTTGGCAGGAAAAACTATGGCTACACCTTC. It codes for CASSFGRKNYGYTF.

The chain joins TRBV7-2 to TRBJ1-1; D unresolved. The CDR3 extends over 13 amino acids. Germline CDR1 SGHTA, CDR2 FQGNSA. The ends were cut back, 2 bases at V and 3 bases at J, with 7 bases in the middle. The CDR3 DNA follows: TGTGCCAGCAGCTTACGCCCCGACACTGAAGCTTTCTTT. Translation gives CASSLRPDTEAFF.

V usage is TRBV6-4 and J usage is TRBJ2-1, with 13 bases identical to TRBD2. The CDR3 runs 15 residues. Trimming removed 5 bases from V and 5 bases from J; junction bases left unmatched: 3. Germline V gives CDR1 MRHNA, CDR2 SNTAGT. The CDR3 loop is CASSNGLAGDNEQFF. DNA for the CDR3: TGTGCCAGCAGTAACGGACTAGCGGGAGACAATGAGCAGTTCTTC.